This is a list of T cell receptor beta chains from one sample in a study of PD-1 blockade in classical Hodgkin lymphoma. Only in-frame clones appear in the TCRdb table, and some are missing; sequencing was by immunoSEQ multiplex PCR. The table shows under 100,000 clones, with roughly 88% occurring only once. Sequences were derived from peripheral blood mononuclear cells (PBMCs), sampled at baseline. These TCRs come from a human donor with classical Hodgkin lymphoma. The CDR3 runs from the conserved cysteine through the conserved F or W. Each record gives: V gene, CDR3 protein.

v_gene: TRBV30; CDR3aa: CAWSGGNTIYF
v_gene: TRBV19; CDR3aa: CASSVQGMNTEAFF
v_gene: TRBV6-5; CDR3aa: CASSPGETTSNEQFF
v_gene: TRBV7-3; CDR3aa: CASSRDSSYEQYF
v_gene: TRBV30; CDR3aa: CAWNRWGNQPQHF
v_gene: TRBV19; CDR3aa: CASSTRGGPETQYF
v_gene: TRBV11-2; CDR3aa: CASSSSGSIAYNEQFF
v_gene: TRBV11-1; CDR3aa: CASSLVAGSGKTQYF
v_gene: TRBV6-1; CDR3aa: CASRTQLAGVGFF
v_gene: TRBV30; CDR3aa: CAWSAMGEQYF
v_gene: TRBV5-6; CDR3aa: CASSNRGAGKNIQYF
v_gene: TRBV7-3; CDR3aa: CASSQSGTGGFGYTF
v_gene: TRBV6-1; CDR3aa: CASSEGINYGYTF
v_gene: TRBV9; CDR3aa: CASSRQGNTEAFF
v_gene: TRBV5-1; CDR3aa: CASSLDTSNQPQHF
v_gene: TRBV7-3; CDR3aa: CASGTSRHNEQFF
v_gene: TRBV6-6; CDR3aa: CATGSGNTIYF
v_gene: TRBV20-1; CDR3aa: CSARDAYEQYF